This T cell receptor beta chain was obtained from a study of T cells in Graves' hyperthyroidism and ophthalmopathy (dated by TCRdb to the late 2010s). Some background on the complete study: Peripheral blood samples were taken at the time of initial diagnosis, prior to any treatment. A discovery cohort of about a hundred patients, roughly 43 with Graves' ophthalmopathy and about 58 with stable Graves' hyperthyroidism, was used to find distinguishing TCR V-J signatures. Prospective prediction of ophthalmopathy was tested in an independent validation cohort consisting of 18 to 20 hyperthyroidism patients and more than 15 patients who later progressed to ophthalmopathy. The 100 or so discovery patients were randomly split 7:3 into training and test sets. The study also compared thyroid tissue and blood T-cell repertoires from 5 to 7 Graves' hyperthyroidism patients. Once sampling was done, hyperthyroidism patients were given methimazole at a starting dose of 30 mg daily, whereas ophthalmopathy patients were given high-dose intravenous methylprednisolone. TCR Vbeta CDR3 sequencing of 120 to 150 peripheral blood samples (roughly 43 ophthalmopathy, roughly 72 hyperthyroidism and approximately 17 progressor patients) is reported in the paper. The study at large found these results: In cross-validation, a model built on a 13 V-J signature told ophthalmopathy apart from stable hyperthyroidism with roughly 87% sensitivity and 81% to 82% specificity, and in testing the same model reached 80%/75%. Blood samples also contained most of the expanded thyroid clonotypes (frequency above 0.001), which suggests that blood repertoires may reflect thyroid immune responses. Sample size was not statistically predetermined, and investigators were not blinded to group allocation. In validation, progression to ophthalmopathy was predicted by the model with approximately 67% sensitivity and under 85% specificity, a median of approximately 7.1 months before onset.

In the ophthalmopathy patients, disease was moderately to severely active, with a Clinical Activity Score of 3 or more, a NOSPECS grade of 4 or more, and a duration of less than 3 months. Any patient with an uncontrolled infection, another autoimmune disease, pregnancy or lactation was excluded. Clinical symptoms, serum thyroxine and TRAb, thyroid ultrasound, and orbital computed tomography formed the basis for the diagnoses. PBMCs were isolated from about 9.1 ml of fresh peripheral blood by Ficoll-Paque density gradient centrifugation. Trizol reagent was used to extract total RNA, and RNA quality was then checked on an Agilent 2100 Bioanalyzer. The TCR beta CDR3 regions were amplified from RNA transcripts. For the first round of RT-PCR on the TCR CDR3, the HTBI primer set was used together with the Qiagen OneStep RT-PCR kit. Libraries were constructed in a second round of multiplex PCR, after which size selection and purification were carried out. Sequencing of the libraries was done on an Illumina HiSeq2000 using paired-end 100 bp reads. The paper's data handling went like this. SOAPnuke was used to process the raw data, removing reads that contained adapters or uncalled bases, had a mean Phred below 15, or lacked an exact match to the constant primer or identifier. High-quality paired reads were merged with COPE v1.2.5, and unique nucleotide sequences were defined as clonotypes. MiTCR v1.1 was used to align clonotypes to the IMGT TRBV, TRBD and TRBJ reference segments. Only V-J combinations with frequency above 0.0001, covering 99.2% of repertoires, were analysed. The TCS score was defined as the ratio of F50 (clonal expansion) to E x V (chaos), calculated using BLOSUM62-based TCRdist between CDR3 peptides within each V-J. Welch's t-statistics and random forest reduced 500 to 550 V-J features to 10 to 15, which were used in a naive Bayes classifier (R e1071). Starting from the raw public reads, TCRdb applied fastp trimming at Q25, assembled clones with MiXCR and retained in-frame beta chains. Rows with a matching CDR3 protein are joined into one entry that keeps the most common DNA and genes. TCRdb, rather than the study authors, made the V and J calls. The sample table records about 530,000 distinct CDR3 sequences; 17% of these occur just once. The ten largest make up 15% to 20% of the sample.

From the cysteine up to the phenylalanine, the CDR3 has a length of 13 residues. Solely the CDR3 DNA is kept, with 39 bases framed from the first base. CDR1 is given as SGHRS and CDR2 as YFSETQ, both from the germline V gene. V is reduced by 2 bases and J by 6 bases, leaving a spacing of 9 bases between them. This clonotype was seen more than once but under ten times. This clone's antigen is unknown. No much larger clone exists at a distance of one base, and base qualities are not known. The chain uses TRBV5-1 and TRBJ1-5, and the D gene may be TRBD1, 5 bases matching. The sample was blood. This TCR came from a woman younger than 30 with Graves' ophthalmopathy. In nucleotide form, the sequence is TGCGCCAGCAGCTTCAGGGTAGGTCAGCCCCAGCATTTT. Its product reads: CASSFRVGQPQHF.